Sequencing of this T cell receptor beta chain was carried out in a study of T cell repertoires in cytomegalovirus infection. In the study overall: Public TCR beta signature analysis indicated the presence of both CMV infection and matching HLA type. Study-level points and caveats: Summed frequency of shared TCR beta families picked out CMV carriers who also had the relevant HLA. The ex vivo response was dominated by HLA-C-restricted CMV-specific TCR beta clonotypes.

Germline assignment: CDR1 KGHSH and CDR2 LQKENI. This CDR3 comprises 14 residues. V was shortened by 3 bases and J by 1 base, with 10 bases between the two germline ends. TCRdb analysed the reads with MiXCR anew, one entry per CDR3 protein. Among about 490,000 distinct CDR3 sequences listed, around 11% were seen once. The table lists this clonotype with a few counts. What it binds is not known. The chain links TRBV18 to TRBJ2-7; D may match TRBD1 or TRBD2 (5 bases each). Sample: PBMCs. The sequence came from a human donor in good health (CMV status not recorded). Some clones in this sample may be carry-over from other donors' samples. This chain's CDR3 is CASSPGEESYEQYF. CDR3 DNA: TGTGCCAGCTCACCGGGGGAAGAATCCTACGAGCAGTACTTC.